Given below is one T cell receptor beta chain in context. This table comes from immunoSEQ multiplex PCR, and its TCRdb copy is limited to in-frame clones, with some not included. The table lists 150,000 to 200,000 clones, about nine tenths of them singletons. Germline trimming cut 5 bases from V and 9 bases from J; bases unmatched to any gene: 13. The V gene's germline CDR1 is SGHTA and CDR2 FQGTGA. The CDR3 is 16 amino acids. This sample is drawn from a study of blood T cell repertoires in COVID-19. Overall study context: Whether acute or convalescent, the COVID-19 samples came from the United States, Italy and Spain.

This chain links TRBV7-3 with TRBJ2-1; 10 bases match TRBD2. This clonotype originated in a man aged 25 to 40 with COVID-19, enrolled during active disease. The sequenced sample was peripheral blood. The CDR3 spells CASSASGRASGIEQFF. The CDR3 DNA follows: TGTGCCAGCAGCGCCAGCGGGAGGGCCTCAGGGATTGAGCAGTTCTTC.